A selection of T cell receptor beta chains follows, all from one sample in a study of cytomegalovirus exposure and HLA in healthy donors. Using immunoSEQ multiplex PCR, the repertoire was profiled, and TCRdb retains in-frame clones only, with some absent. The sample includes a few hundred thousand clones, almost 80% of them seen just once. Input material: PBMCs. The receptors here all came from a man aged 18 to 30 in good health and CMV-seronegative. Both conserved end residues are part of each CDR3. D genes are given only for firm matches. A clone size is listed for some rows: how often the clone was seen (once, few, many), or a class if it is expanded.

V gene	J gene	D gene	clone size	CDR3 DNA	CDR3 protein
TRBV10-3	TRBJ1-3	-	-	TGTGCCATCAGTACCACAGGGACCGCGAGTGGAAACACCATATATTTT	CAISTTGTASGNTIYF
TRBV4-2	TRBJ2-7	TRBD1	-	TGTGCCAGCAGCCAAGATCAAGGACAGGGGGGCTACGAGCAGTACTTC	CASSQDQGQGGYEQYF
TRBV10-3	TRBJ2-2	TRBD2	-	TGTGCCACCCGACTAGCGGAACAAAACGGGGAGCTGTTTTTT	CATRLAEQNGELFF
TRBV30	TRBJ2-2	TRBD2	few	TGTGCCTGGACTAGCGGGAGTTGGAGCACCGGGGAGCTGTTTTTT	CAWTSGSWSTGELFF
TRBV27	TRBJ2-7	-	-	TGTGCCAGCAGTACAGTCGCCGGGGGTCACGAGCAGTACTTC	CASSTVAGGHEQYF
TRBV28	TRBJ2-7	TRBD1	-	TGTGCCAGCAGTCCCACCGGGACAGGGAATTCCTACGAGCAGTACTTC	CASSPTGTGNSYEQYF
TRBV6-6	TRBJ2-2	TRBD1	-	TGTGCCAGCAGGAACGGACAGGGGGGCATCCCCGGGGAGCTGTTTTTT	CASRNGQGGIPGELFF
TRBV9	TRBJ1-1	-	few	TGTGCCAGCAGCGGACTTAACACTGAAGCTTTCTTT	CASSGLNTEAFF
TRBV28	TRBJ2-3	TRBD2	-	TGTGCCAGCAGTCCACCGGGACTAGCTCCCACAGATACGCAGTATTTT	CASSPPGLAPTDTQYF
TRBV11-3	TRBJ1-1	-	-	TGTGCCAGCAGCTTACAAGGGGACACTGAAGCTTTCTTT	CASSLQGDTEAFF
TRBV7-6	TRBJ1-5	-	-	TGTGCCAGCAGCACAGGACAGTATAATCAGCCCCAGCATTTT	CASSTGQYNQPQHF
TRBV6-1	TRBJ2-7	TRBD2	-	TGTGCCAGCAAAATACGGGGGGACTACGAGCAGTACTTC	CASKIRGDYEQYF